These T cell receptor beta chains were read from a single sample in a study of CD8+ T cells in alopecia areata. Assay: immunoSEQ multiplex PCR; the TCRdb copy retains only in-frame clones and omits some. Of about 130,000 clones in the sample, about 46% were seen once. Sample: CD8+ T cells sorted from blood, taken at week 0. These receptor sequences come from a human donor with alopecia areata. Both conserved end residues are part of each CDR3. The order of the fields is D gene, V gene, J gene, CDR3 protein. D genes are given only for firm matches.

TRBD1,TRBV29-1,TRBJ1-2,CSGGQGLGYGYTF
NA,TRBV29-1,TRBJ2-7,CSVVGPPGDEQYF
NA,TRBV19,TRBJ1-1,CASGWVTEAFF
NA,TRBV11-2,TRBJ2-5,CASSPGGGWETQYF
NA,TRBV7-7,TRBJ2-7,CASSIGRNYEQYF
NA,TRBV30,TRBJ1-2,CAWTPGENYGYTF
NA,TRBV5-1,TRBJ2-2,CASSPLWPTGELFF
NA,TRBV28,TRBJ2-3,CASSLGENTDTQYF
NA,TRBV2,TRBJ2-1,CASSYGQGTHNEQFF
TRBD1,TRBV5-6,TRBJ2-7,CASSLGDSKEQYF
NA,TRBV6-5,TRBJ2-3,CASSPTLAPEYF
TRBD1,TRBV27,TRBJ2-5,CASSTHTGGYQETQYF
NA,TRBV7-9,TRBJ2-3,CASSLPPGHYTDTQYF
NA,TRBV4-1,TRBJ1-1,CASSQGRLPEAFF
TRBD1,TRBV19,TRBJ2-1,CASTPEGGPYNEQFF
NA,TRBV4-1,TRBJ1-5,CASSHPGYNQPQHF
TRBD1,TRBV27,TRBJ1-1,CASKRQGTMNTEAFF
NA,TRBV19,TRBJ1-5,CASTLGHGALNQPQHF
TRBD2,TRBV27,TRBJ2-7,CASSFSGLAGDEQYF
NA,TRBV2,TRBJ2-3,CASRLGVAATQYF
TRBD1,TRBV4-3,TRBJ1-4,CASSQRTGFGATNEKLFF
TRBD1,TRBV5-1,TRBJ2-7,CASSGRQGYEQYF
TRBD1,TRBV9,TRBJ2-1,CASRATGGDEQFF
NA,TRBV9,TRBJ2-1,CASSAGGPLFNEQFF